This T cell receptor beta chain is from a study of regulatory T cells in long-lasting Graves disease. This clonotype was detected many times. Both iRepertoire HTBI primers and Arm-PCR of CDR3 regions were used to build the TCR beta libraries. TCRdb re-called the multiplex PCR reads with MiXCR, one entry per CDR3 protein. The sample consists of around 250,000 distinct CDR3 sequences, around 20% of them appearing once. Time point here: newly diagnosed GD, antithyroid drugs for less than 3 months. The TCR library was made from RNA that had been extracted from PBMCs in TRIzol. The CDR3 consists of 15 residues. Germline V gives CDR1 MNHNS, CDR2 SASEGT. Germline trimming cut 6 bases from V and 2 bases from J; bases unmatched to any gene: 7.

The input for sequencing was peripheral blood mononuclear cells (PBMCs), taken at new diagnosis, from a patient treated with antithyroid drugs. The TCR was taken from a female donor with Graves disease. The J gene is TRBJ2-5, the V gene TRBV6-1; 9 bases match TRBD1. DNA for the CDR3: TGTGCCAGCAGCCCCGGGACAGGGATTCAAGAGACCCAGTACTTC. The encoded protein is CASSPGTGIQETQYF.